The rows below give T cell receptor beta chains drawn from one sample of a study of early T cells in non-severe SARS-CoV-2 infection. TCRdb re-called the 5' RACE reads with MiXCR, one entry per CDR3 protein. In the table there are about 70,000 distinct CDR3 sequences, around 11% of which are singletons. Sequences were obtained from whole blood. The origin of the receptors is an adult who was a healthcare worker with PCR-confirmed SARS-CoV-2 infection or an uninfected control (not recorded which). Both conserved end residues are part of each CDR3. D genes are given only for firm matches. Expanded clones are given a class, and other clones once, few, many or no size at all.

d_gene: TRBD1; abundance: few; j_gene: TRBJ1-5; v_gene: TRBV11-1; CDR3aa: CASSLTGDEPQHF; CDR3nt: TGTGCCAGCAGTTTGACAGGGGATGAGCCCCAGCATTTT
d_gene: TRBD2; abundance: .; j_gene: TRBJ2-1; v_gene: TRBV19; CDR3aa: CASKGSGGVNEQFF; CDR3nt: TGTGCCAGTAAGGGTAGCGGGGGTGTCAATGAGCAGTTCTTC
d_gene: TRBD2; abundance: few; j_gene: TRBJ2-3; v_gene: TRBV12-3/TRBV12-4; CDR3aa: CASSLGASGGDTDTQYF; CDR3nt: TGTGCCAGCAGTTTAGGGGCTAGCGGGGGGGACACAGATACGCAGTATTTT
d_gene: TRBD1; abundance: many; j_gene: TRBJ1-2; v_gene: TRBV19; CDR3aa: CASSMGQESNYGYTF; CDR3nt: TGTGCCAGTAGTATGGGACAGGAGTCTAACTATGGCTACACCTTC
d_gene: .; abundance: .; j_gene: TRBJ2-2; v_gene: TRBV19; CDR3aa: CASTTGNTGELFF; CDR3nt: TGTGCCAGTACCACGGGGAACACCGGGGAGCTGTTTTTT
d_gene: .; abundance: medium-sized; j_gene: TRBJ1-5; v_gene: TRBV4-1; CDR3aa: CASSQTGVNQPQHF; CDR3nt: TGCGCCAGCAGCCAGACAGGCGTCAATCAGCCCCAGCATTTT
d_gene: .; abundance: .; j_gene: TRBJ2-6; v_gene: TRBV4-3; CDR3aa: CASSQGTGSGANVLTF; CDR3nt: TGCGCCAGCAGCCAGGGGACGGGCTCTGGGGCCAACGTCCTGACTTTC
d_gene: .; abundance: .; j_gene: TRBJ2-7; v_gene: TRBV5-1; CDR3aa: CASSFRDTRGEQYF; CDR3nt: TGCGCCAGCAGCTTTCGTGACACCCGCGGCGAGCAGTACTTC
d_gene: .; abundance: few; j_gene: TRBJ2-3; v_gene: TRBV7-6; CDR3aa: CASSLLAGVGDTQYF; CDR3nt: TGTGCCAGCAGCTTATTGGCTGGGGTCGGAGATACGCAGTATTTT
d_gene: .; abundance: .; j_gene: TRBJ1-1; v_gene: TRBV7-3; CDR3aa: CASSFVGDTEAFF; CDR3nt: TGTGCCAGCAGCTTCGTCGGCGACACTGAAGCTTTCTTT
d_gene: .; abundance: few; j_gene: TRBJ2-3; v_gene: TRBV12-3/TRBV12-4; CDR3aa: CASSQIPDTQYF; CDR3nt: TGTGCCAGCAGCCAAATTCCAGATACGCAGTATTTT
d_gene: .; abundance: many; j_gene: TRBJ2-1; v_gene: TRBV6-1; CDR3aa: CANSGTPTYNEQFF; CDR3nt: TGTGCCAACAGTGGGACACCAACCTACAATGAGCAGTTCTTC
d_gene: .; abundance: few; j_gene: TRBJ2-3; v_gene: TRBV13; CDR3aa: CASSPRGAITDTQYF; CDR3nt: TGTGCCAGCAGCCCTAGGGGGGCAATCACAGATACGCAGTATTTT
d_gene: .; abundance: .; j_gene: TRBJ2-7; v_gene: TRBV11-2; CDR3aa: CASSLDGAGHVEQYF; CDR3nt: TGTGCCAGCAGCTTAGACGGCGCCGGACACGTCGAGCAGTACTTC
d_gene: .; abundance: few; j_gene: TRBJ1-4; v_gene: TRBV10-2; CDR3aa: CASSEPEREKLFF; CDR3nt: TGCGCCAGCAGTGAGCCAGAACGTGAAAAACTGTTTTTT
d_gene: TRBD2; abundance: .; j_gene: TRBJ2-3; v_gene: TRBV7-2; CDR3aa: CASSSGRLAGGGDTQYF; CDR3nt: TGTGCCAGCAGCTCCGGGCGGCTAGCGGGGGGCGGAGATACGCAGTATTTT
d_gene: .; abundance: few; j_gene: TRBJ2-1; v_gene: TRBV7-8; CDR3aa: CASSLVDSYNEQFF; CDR3nt: TGTGCCAGCAGCTTAGTGGACAGTTACAATGAGCAGTTCTTC
d_gene: TRBD2; abundance: few; j_gene: TRBJ2-7; v_gene: TRBV5-6; CDR3aa: CASSRITSGGSYEQYF; CDR3nt: TGTGCCAGCAGCCGAATAACTAGCGGGGGGTCCTACGAGCAGTACTTC
d_gene: TRBD1; abundance: few; j_gene: TRBJ2-1; v_gene: TRBV5-4; CDR3aa: CASSPGTGRNEQFF; CDR3nt: TGTGCCAGCAGCCCCGGGACAGGGCGGAATGAGCAGTTCTTC
d_gene: .; abundance: .; j_gene: TRBJ1-2; v_gene: TRBV7-9; CDR3aa: CASSFRVVEEVYGYTF; CDR3nt: TGTGCCAGCAGCTTCCGGGTGGTGGAAGAGGTGTATGGCTACACCTTC
d_gene: .; abundance: .; j_gene: TRBJ1-5; v_gene: TRBV4-1; CDR3aa: CASSQEGVAGNQPQHF; CDR3nt: TGCGCCAGCAGCCAAGAGGGAGTGGCGGGCAATCAGCCCCAGCATTTT
d_gene: TRBD1; abundance: .; j_gene: TRBJ2-1; v_gene: TRBV5-1; CDR3aa: CASSYLTGPNEQFF; CDR3nt: TGCGCCAGCAGCTACCTGACAGGGCCTAATGAGCAGTTCTTC
d_gene: .; abundance: .; j_gene: TRBJ1-1; v_gene: TRBV7-9; CDR3aa: CASSLAPTGLWTEAFF; CDR3nt: TGTGCCAGCAGCCTGGCCCCCACAGGGCTATGGACTGAAGCTTTCTTT
d_gene: TRBD1; abundance: many; j_gene: TRBJ2-3; v_gene: TRBV7-8; CDR3aa: CASTKGTGRSTDTQYF; CDR3nt: TGTGCCAGCACCAAAGGGACAGGCCGTAGCACAGATACGCAGTATTTT
d_gene: .; abundance: .; j_gene: TRBJ2-7; v_gene: TRBV29-1; CDR3aa: CSVGRGTYEQYF; CDR3nt: TGCAGCGTTGGGAGGGGGACCTACGAGCAGTACTTC
d_gene: TRBD1; abundance: few; j_gene: TRBJ2-5; v_gene: TRBV29-1; CDR3aa: CSGRQGPETQYF; CDR3nt: TGCAGCGGCCGACAGGGGCCAGAGACCCAGTACTTC
d_gene: TRBD1; abundance: few; j_gene: TRBJ1-1; v_gene: TRBV28; CDR3aa: CASSLTSGGAQWRDTEAFF; CDR3nt: TGTGCCAGCAGTTTAACATCAGGGGGCGCCCAGTGGAGGGACACTGAAGCTTTCTTT
d_gene: .; abundance: few; j_gene: TRBJ2-2; v_gene: TRBV7-2; CDR3aa: CASSLSTFRTVAGELFF; CDR3nt: TGTGCCAGCAGCTTAAGTACATTTAGGACAGTGGCCGGGGAGCTGTTTTTT
d_gene: .; abundance: few; j_gene: TRBJ1-1; v_gene: TRBV29-1; CDR3aa: CSAATGPNTEAFF; CDR3nt: TGCAGCGCTGCCACCGGGCCGAACACTGAAGCTTTCTTT
d_gene: .; abundance: .; j_gene: TRBJ2-6; v_gene: TRBV29-1; CDR3aa: CSVGDDGGANVLTF; CDR3nt: TGCAGCGTTGGGGACGACGGTGGGGCCAACGTCCTGACTTTC
d_gene: .; abundance: few; j_gene: TRBJ2-2; v_gene: TRBV6-4; CDR3aa: CASSDPSGSGELFF; CDR3nt: TGTGCCAGCAGTGACCCCAGCGGTTCCGGGGAGCTGTTTTTT
d_gene: .; abundance: .; j_gene: TRBJ1-2; v_gene: TRBV7-9; CDR3aa: CASSLNRAIYGYTF; CDR3nt: TGTGCCAGCAGCTTAAACAGAGCCATCTATGGCTACACCTTC
d_gene: .; abundance: .; j_gene: TRBJ2-2; v_gene: TRBV6-2/TRBV6-3; CDR3aa: CASSPWTGELFF; CDR3nt: TGTGCCAGCAGCCCGTGGACCGGGGAGCTGTTTTTT
d_gene: .; abundance: many; j_gene: TRBJ1-1; v_gene: TRBV7-8; CDR3aa: CASSRRPVMNTEAFF; CDR3nt: TGTGCCAGCAGCCGGCGGCCAGTGATGAACACTGAAGCTTTCTTT
d_gene: TRBD1; abundance: many; j_gene: TRBJ1-5; v_gene: TRBV9; CDR3aa: CASTRRQGKVNQPQHF; CDR3nt: TGTGCCAGCACCCGTAGACAGGGAAAAGTCAATCAGCCCCAGCATTTT
d_gene: TRBD1; abundance: many; j_gene: TRBJ2-7; v_gene: TRBV11-2; CDR3aa: CASSHPQTGAYEQYF; CDR3nt: TGTGCCAGCAGCCACCCCCAGACAGGGGCCTACGAGCAGTACTTC
d_gene: TRBD1; abundance: few; j_gene: TRBJ2-3; v_gene: TRBV7-3; CDR3aa: CASSLEGAPSDTQYF; CDR3nt: TGTGCCAGCAGCTTAGAGGGGGCGCCCTCAGATACGCAGTATTTT
d_gene: .; abundance: .; j_gene: TRBJ1-1; v_gene: TRBV20-1; CDR3aa: CSASDRMNTEAFF; CDR3nt: TGCAGTGCTAGCGACAGAATGAACACTGAAGCTTTCTTT
d_gene: TRBD1; abundance: .; j_gene: TRBJ2-1; v_gene: TRBV12-3/TRBV12-4; CDR3aa: CASSPPAGGLNNEQFF; CDR3nt: TGTGCCAGCAGTCCACCCGCAGGGGGTCTAAACAATGAGCAGTTCTTC
d_gene: .; abundance: .; j_gene: TRBJ2-3; v_gene: TRBV9; CDR3aa: CASSIGEIDTQYF; CDR3nt: TGTGCCAGCAGCATAGGGGAGATAGATACGCAGTATTTT
d_gene: .; abundance: many; j_gene: TRBJ2-6; v_gene: TRBV5-5; CDR3aa: CASSPTGSVANVLTF; CDR3nt: TGTGCCAGCAGCCCGACAGGCTCGGTGGCCAACGTCCTGACTTTC
d_gene: .; abundance: many; j_gene: TRBJ2-3; v_gene: TRBV5-1; CDR3aa: CASSLAGERTDTQYF; CDR3nt: TGCGCCAGCAGCTTGGCGGGGGAGCGCACAGATACGCAGTATTTT
d_gene: TRBD1; abundance: few; j_gene: TRBJ2-3; v_gene: TRBV7-9; CDR3aa: CASSSSTGGYGLGTQYF; CDR3nt: TGTGCCAGCAGCTCATCCACAGGGGGCTACGGGTTGGGTACGCAGTATTTT
d_gene: TRBD1; abundance: many; j_gene: TRBJ1-1; v_gene: TRBV11-2; CDR3aa: CASSSLTGGGNTEAFF; CDR3nt: TGTGCCAGCAGCTCCCTAACAGGGGGCGGTAACACTGAAGCTTTCTTT
d_gene: .; abundance: few; j_gene: TRBJ2-3; v_gene: TRBV10-3; CDR3aa: CAIRTSGGGGTDTQYF; CDR3nt: TGTGCCATCAGGACCTCTGGGGGCGGGGGCACAGATACGCAGTATTTT
d_gene: .; abundance: many; j_gene: TRBJ2-6; v_gene: TRBV29-1; CDR3aa: CSVEDWRSSGANVLTF; CDR3nt: TGCAGCGTTGAAGATTGGAGGAGCTCTGGGGCCAACGTCCTGACTTTC
d_gene: TRBD2; abundance: .; j_gene: TRBJ2-7; v_gene: TRBV20-1; CDR3aa: CSAYGRGLFYEQYF; CDR3nt: TGCAGTGCTTATGGGAGGGGACTTTTTTACGAGCAGTACTTC
d_gene: .; abundance: many; j_gene: TRBJ2-5; v_gene: TRBV7-6; CDR3aa: CASSLGGRPEETQYF; CDR3nt: TGTGCCAGCAGCTTAGGGGGGCGGCCGGAAGAGACCCAGTACTTC
d_gene: .; abundance: few; j_gene: TRBJ1-1; v_gene: TRBV12-3/TRBV12-4; CDR3aa: CASSLALRGLVTEAFF; CDR3nt: TGTGCCAGCAGTTTAGCGCTCCGGGGGCTGGTCACTGAAGCTTTCTTT
d_gene: TRBD1; abundance: few; j_gene: TRBJ2-1; v_gene: TRBV5-1; CDR3aa: CASSLVQGANEQFF; CDR3nt: TGCGCCAGCAGCTTGGTGCAGGGGGCTAATGAGCAGTTCTTC
d_gene: TRBD1; abundance: few; j_gene: TRBJ1-6; v_gene: TRBV14; CDR3aa: CASSQRPKTGQGKDNSPLHF; CDR3nt: TGTGCCAGCAGCCAAAGACCGAAGACCGGACAGGGGAAGGATAATTCACCCCTCCACTTT
d_gene: TRBD1; abundance: few; j_gene: TRBJ1-4; v_gene: TRBV7-2; CDR3aa: CASSGRKDRGGEKLFF; CDR3nt: TGTGCCAGCAGCGGAAGAAAGGACAGGGGCGGTGAAAAACTGTTTTTT
d_gene: .; abundance: .; j_gene: TRBJ1-1; v_gene: TRBV7-9; CDR3aa: CASSSLTEAFF; CDR3nt: TGTGCCAGCAGCTCCCTAACTGAAGCTTTCTTT
d_gene: TRBD1; abundance: many; j_gene: TRBJ1-6; v_gene: TRBV18; CDR3aa: CASSPRMTGSSYNSPLHF; CDR3nt: TGTGCCAGCTCACCACGGATGACAGGGAGTTCCTATAATTCACCCCTCCACTTT
d_gene: TRBD1; abundance: .; j_gene: TRBJ1-6; v_gene: TRBV7-9; CDR3aa: CASRGTGTAPLHF; CDR3nt: TGTGCCAGCAGGGGGACAGGGACTGCGCCCCTCCACTTT
d_gene: .; abundance: few; j_gene: TRBJ2-3; v_gene: TRBV24-1; CDR3aa: CATSERFADTQYF; CDR3nt: TGTGCCACCAGTGAGCGGTTCGCGGATACGCAGTATTTT
d_gene: TRBD2; abundance: many; j_gene: TRBJ2-2; v_gene: TRBV5-1; CDR3aa: CASSYSSGAFTGELFF; CDR3nt: TGCGCCAGCAGCTACTCTAGCGGGGCCTTTACCGGGGAGCTGTTTTTT
d_gene: .; abundance: .; j_gene: TRBJ2-5; v_gene: TRBV6-1; CDR3aa: CASSDLSGTQYF; CDR3nt: TGTGCCAGCAGTGACCTCTCGGGCACCCAGTACTTC
d_gene: .; abundance: many; j_gene: TRBJ2-3; v_gene: TRBV4-1; CDR3aa: CASRPLGGAQYF; CDR3nt: TGCGCCAGCAGACCCCTGGGCGGGGCGCAGTATTTT